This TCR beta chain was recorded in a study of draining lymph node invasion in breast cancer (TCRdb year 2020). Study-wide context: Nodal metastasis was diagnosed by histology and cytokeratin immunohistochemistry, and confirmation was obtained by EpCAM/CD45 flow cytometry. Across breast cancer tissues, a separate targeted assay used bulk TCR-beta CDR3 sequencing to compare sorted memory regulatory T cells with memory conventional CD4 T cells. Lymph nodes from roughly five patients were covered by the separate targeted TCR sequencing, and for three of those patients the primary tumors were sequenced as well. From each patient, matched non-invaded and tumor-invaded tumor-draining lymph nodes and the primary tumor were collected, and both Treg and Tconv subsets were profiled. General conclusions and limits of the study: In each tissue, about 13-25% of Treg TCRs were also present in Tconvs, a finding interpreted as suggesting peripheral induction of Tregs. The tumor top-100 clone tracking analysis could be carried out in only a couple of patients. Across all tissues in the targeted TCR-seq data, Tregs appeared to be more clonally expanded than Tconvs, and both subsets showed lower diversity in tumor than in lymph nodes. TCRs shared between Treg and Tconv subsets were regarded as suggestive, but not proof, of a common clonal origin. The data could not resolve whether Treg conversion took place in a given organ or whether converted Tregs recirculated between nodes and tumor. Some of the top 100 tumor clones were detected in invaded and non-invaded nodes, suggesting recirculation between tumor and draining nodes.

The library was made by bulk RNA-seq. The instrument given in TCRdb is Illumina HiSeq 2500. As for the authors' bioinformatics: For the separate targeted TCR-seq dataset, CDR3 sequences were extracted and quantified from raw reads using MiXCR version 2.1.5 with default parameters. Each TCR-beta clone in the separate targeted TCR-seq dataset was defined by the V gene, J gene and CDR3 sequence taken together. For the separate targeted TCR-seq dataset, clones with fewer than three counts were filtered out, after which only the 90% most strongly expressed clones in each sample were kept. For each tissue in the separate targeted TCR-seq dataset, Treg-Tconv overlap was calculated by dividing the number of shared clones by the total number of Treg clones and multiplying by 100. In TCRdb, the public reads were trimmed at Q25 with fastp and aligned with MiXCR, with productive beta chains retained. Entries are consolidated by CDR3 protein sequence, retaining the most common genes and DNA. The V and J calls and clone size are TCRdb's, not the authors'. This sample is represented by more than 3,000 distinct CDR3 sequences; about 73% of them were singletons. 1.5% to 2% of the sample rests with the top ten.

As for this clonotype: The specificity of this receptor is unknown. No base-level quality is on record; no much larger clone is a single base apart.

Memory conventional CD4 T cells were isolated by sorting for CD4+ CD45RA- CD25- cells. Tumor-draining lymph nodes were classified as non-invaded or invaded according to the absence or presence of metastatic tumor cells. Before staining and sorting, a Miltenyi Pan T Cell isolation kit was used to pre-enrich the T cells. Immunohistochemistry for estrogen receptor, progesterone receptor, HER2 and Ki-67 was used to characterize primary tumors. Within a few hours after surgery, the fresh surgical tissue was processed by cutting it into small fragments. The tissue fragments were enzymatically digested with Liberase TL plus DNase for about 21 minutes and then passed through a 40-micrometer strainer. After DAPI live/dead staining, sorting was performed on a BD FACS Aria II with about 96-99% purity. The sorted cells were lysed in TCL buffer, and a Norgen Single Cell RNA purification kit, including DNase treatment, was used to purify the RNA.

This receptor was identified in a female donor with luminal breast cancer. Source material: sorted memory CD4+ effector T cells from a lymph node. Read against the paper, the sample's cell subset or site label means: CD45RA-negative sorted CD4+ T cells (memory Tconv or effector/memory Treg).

The sequenced DNA: TGTGCCAGCAGCTTTCGGAACACCGGGGAGCTGTTTTTT. The encoded protein is CASSFRNTGELFF. Recombination connected TRBV7-9 to TRBJ2-2; there is no confident call for the D gene. There are 13 amino acids in the CDR3, from cysteine to phenylalanine inclusive. Left in the record is the CDR3 DNA by itself, 39 bases read in frame from the first base. Between the V and J ends, shortened by 3 bases and 1 base respectively, the junction contains 3 bases. According to the germline V gene (reference sequence), CDR1 reads SEHNR and CDR2 reads FQNEAQ.